These 6 T cell receptor beta chains were sequenced from one sample in a study of human T cells and chemical hapten exposure. TCRdb redid the calling of the RACE reads with MiXCR, one entry per CDR3 protein. Of approximately 90,000 distinct CDR3 sequences listed, roughly a tenth are singletons. Regarding time point: patch test 1, 2 weeks after DPC sensitization. Treatment meaning: therapeutic diphenylcyclopropenone sensitization with weekly scalp DPC. The sequences come from whole blood, collected in connection with sensitization to the hapten diphenylcyclopropenone (DPC). The receptors shown here come from a man aged 40-49 years with alopecia areata. Some clones in this sample may be carry-over from other donors' samples.

This clonotype was counted ten times or more. V gene TRBV10-3 combines with J gene TRBJ2-3; the match to TRBD2 covers 11 bases. Germline assignment: CDR1 ENHRY and CDR2 SYGVKD. The J segment lost 3 bases and the V segment lost 8 bases, leaving 4 bases of the junction unmatched. CDR3 length: 14 amino acids. This chain's CDR3 is CAIATSGMTDTQYF. For the CDR3, the DNA is TGTGCCATCGCGACTAGCGGGATGACAGATACGCAGTATTTT.

This clonotype was observed a handful of times. The J gene is TRBJ2-1, the V gene TRBV12-3 or TRBV12-4; 7 bases align to TRBD2. The CDR3 is 13 amino acids. V trimming: 5 bases; J trimming: 15 bases; junction bases outside the gene matches: 13. The CDR3 DNA follows: TGTGCCAGCAGTCCCGGGACTATCCTTAAGCCGTTCTTC. This gives the protein CASSPGTILKPFF.

V is TRBV24-1 and J is TRBJ1-2, with TRBD1 matching over 11 bases. The CDR3 contains 15 residues. Germline CDR1 is KGHDR and CDR2 is SFDVKD. The V gene end was trimmed by 5 bases and the J gene end by 8 bases; junction bases not matched to a gene: 9. CDR3 in DNA: TGTGCCACCAGTGCCCGGACAGGGGGCATTTGGGGCTACACCTTC. Protein: CATSARTGGIWGYTF.

In its sample, this clonotype was seen a few times. This rearrangement joins TRBV30 to TRBJ2-2; 11 nucleotides agree with TRBD1. The CDR3 covers 14 residues. The germline CDR1 and CDR2 sequences are GTSNPN and SVGIG (reference sequence). V trimming: 3 bases; J trimming: 5 bases; junction bases outside the gene matches: 2. CDR3: CAWSGTGGTGELFF. CDR3 in DNA: TGTGCCTGGAGCGGGACAGGGGGTACCGGGGAGCTGTTTTTT. The complete variable domain, with remaining parts taken from reference TRBV30 and TRBJ2-2, reads SQTIHQWPATLVQPVGSPLSLECTVEGTSNPNLYWYRQAAGRGLQLLFYSVGIGQISSEVPQNLSASRPQDRQFILSSKKLLLSDSGFYLCAWSGTGGTGELFFGEGSRLTVL.

This clonotype occurred a few times. This chain connects TRBV30 to TRBJ1-1; D ambiguous. V was shortened by 0 bases and J by 7 bases, with 15 bases between the two germline ends. CDR1 and CDR2 (germline): GTSNPN, SVGIG (reference sequence). The CDR3 runs to 14 residues. CDR3 sequence: CAWSVGPTAGEAFF. CDR3 in DNA: TGTGCCTGGAGTGTGGGCCCAACGGCGGGTGAAGCTTTCTTT.

The CDR3 spells CASSLYLASGRVGEQYF. CDR3 coding DNA: TGTGCCAGCAGTTTATATCTTGCTAGCGGGAGGGTGGGCGAGCAGTACTTC. This chain uses TRBV27 with TRBJ2-7; 12 nucleotides align to TRBD2. The CDR3 sequence is 17 residues long. Germline V gene data show CDR1 as MNHEY and CDR2 as SMNVEV (reference sequence). Losses at the gene ends were 1 base for V and 6 bases for J; bases not matched to a gene: 10.